One and the same sample provided the 2 T cell receptor beta chains below, sequenced in a study of shared clonotypes between healthy human individuals. Assay used: immunoSEQ multiplex PCR; TCRdb lists only in-frame clones, some missing. Among fewer than 2.5 million clones, 93% were seen once, and the ten largest hold about 0.39%. Sequences were obtained from naive CD4+ T cells from PBMCs. This sample's subset: CD45RA+ positively selected. These receptors were taken from a man aged 18 to 29 in good health. Some clones in this sample may be carry-over from other donors' samples.

This clone was recorded once. V gene TRBV18 combines with J gene TRBJ2-1; the D gene is possibly TRBD1 (5 bases). V lost 2 bases, J lost 6 bases, and 26 bases lay in between. The CDR3 contains 19 residues. Germline V gene sequence: CDR1 KGHSH, CDR2 LQKENI. CDR3 sequence reads: CASSPIGQGTLQWFNEQFF. The CDR3 coding sequence is TGTGCCAGCTCACCAATCGGGCAGGGAACTCTCCAATGGTTCAATGAGCAGTTCTTC. Full variable domain (remainder filled in from reference TRBV18 and TRBJ2-1): NAGVMQNPRHLVRRRGQEARLRCSPMKGHSHVYWYRQLPEEGLKFMVYLQKENIIDESGMPKERFSAEFPKEGPSILRIQQVVRGDSAAYFCASSPIGQGTLQWFNEQFFGPGTRLTVL.

This chain links TRBV7-2 with TRBJ1-2; 9 nucleotides line up with TRBD1. The J segment lost 4 bases and the V segment lost 2 bases, leaving 14 bases of the junction unmatched. This CDR3 has 18 residues. Germline values: CDR1 SGHTA, CDR2 FQGNSA. The CDR3 protein is CASSLFYSGQGLSYGYTF. CDR3 in DNA: TGTGCCAGCAGCTTATTTTATTCTGGACAGGGGTTAAGCTATGGCTACACCTTC.